This T cell receptor (beta chain) was identified during a study of blood T cell repertoires in COVID-19. At the level of the study: Nucleic acid was either cDNA or gDNA, and it came from T cells, B-cell-depleted T cells, or PBMCs.

Libraries were prepared by immunoSEQ multiplex PCR; TCRdb keeps only in-frame clonotypes and omits some of them. The sample lists fewer than 250,000 clones, around 84% occurring once. Germline-derived CDR1 and CDR2 are MNHEY and SMNVEV (reference sequence). This CDR3 contains 14 residues. The V gene lost 2 bases and the J gene lost 0 bases, with 8 bases spanning the gap. In the case of this clone: The sample contains more than one DNA sequence encoding this CDR3.

The TCR comes from a human donor in a cohort sampled during active COVID-19. The chain uses TRBV27 and TRBJ2-7; TRBD1 is a possible D gene (6 bases). The sequenced sample was peripheral blood. CDR3 nucleotide sequence: TGTGCCAGCAGTTTAACAGGGAGCTCCTACGAGCAGTACTTC. It codes for CASSLTGSSYEQYF.